This T cell receptor beta chain was recorded in a study of control samples from healthy donors and cancer patients. The data were produced by immunoSEQ multiplex PCR, yet TCRdb's version contains in-frame clones alone and is incomplete. The sample consists of roughly 170,000 clones, approximately 92% of them appearing once. A few counts support this clone. The germline V gene has CDR1 LGHDT and CDR2 YNNKEL (reference sequence). There are 12 residues in the CDR3. V was pared by 2 bases and J by 6 bases, with 8 bases between. The source of this sequence is a woman aged 55-70 years in good health. Sequences were obtained from blood. The chain recombines TRBV3-1 (or the pseudogene TRBV3-2) with TRBJ2-7, with unresolved D. As DNA, the CDR3 is TGTGCCAGCAGCCAAACAGCATCCGAGCAGTACTTC. Its protein is CASSQTASEQYF.